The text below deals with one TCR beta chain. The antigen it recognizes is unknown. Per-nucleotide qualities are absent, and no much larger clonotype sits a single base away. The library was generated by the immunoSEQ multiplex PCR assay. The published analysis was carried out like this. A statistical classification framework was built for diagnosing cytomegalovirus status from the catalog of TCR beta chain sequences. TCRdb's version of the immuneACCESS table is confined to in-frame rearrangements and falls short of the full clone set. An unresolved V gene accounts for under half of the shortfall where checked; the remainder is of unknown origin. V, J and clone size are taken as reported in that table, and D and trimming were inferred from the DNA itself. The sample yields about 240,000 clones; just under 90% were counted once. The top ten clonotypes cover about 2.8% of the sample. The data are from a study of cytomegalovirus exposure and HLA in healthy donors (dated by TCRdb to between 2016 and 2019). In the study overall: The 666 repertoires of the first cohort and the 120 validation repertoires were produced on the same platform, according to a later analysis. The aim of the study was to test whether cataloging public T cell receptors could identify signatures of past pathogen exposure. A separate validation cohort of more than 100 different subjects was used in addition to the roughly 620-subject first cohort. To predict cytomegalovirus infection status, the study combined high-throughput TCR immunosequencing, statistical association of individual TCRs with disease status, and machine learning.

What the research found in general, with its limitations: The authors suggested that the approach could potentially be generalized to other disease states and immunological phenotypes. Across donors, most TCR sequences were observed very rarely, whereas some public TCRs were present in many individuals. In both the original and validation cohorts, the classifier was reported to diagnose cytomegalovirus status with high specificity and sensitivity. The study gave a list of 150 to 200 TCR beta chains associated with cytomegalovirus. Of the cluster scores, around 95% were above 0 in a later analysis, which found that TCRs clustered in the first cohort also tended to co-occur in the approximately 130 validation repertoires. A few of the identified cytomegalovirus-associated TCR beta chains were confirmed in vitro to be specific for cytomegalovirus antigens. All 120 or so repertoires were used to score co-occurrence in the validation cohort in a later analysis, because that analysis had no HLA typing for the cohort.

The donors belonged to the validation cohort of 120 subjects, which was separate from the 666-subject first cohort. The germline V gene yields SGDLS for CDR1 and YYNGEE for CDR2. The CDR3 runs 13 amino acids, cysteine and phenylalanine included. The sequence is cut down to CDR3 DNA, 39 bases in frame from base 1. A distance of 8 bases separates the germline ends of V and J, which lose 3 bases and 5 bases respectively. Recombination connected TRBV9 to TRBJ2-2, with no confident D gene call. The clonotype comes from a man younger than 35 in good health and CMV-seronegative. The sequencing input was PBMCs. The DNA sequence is TGTGCCAGCAGCGCGACCGGGACCGGGGAGCTGTTTTTT. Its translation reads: CASSATGTGELFF.